Each of the 9 T cell receptor beta chains below was sequenced from the same sample in a study of blood T cells in healthy people across ages. A second PCR of 7 to 11 cycles used a sample-barcoded 5' primer and a J-beta primer mix. MiXCR was run by TCRdb on the 5' RACE reads, yielding one entry per CDR3 protein. Here the sample spans approximately 940,000 distinct CDR3 sequences, roughly 52% being singletons. Sequencing was done on a sample of blood. These receptors were collected from a man aged 25 to 45 in good health.

The rearrangement links TRBV6-2 or TRBV6-3 to TRBJ2-3, with unresolved D. Germline CDR1 reads MNHEY; CDR2 reads SVGEGT. The CDR3 sequence is 12 residues long. V dropped 2 bases and J dropped 4 bases, with 4 bases sitting between them. CDR3 DNA: TGTGCCAGCAGTTACGCTGCAGATACGCAGTATTTT. This gives the protein CASSYAADTQYF.

J is TRBJ1-5 and V is TRBV6-2 or TRBV6-3; 7 bases are a match to TRBD1. This CDR3 spans 15 amino acids. CDR1 and CDR2 from the germline V gene are MNHEY and SVGEGT. V trimming: 5 bases; J trimming: 4 bases; junction bases outside the gene matches: 8. In nucleotides, the CDR3 is TGTGCCAGCAGTCCCCAGACAGGGCGAAATCAGCCCCAGCATTTT. Its translation is CASSPQTGRNQPQHF.

This clonotype was observed once. This chain links TRBV7-2 with TRBJ2-3; the D gene is possibly TRBD1 (6 bases). The CDR3 consists of 20 residues. Germline assignment: CDR1 SGHTA and CDR2 FQGNSA. The V end lost 2 bases, the J end lost 6 bases, and 30 bases lay between the germline ends. Written as DNA, the CDR3 is TGTGCCAGCAGCTTATTAGTTACAGGGTCCCTGTCGCCCCCCCCCGATACGCAGTATTTT. This encodes CASSLLVTGSLSPPPDTQYF.

As DNA, the CDR3 is TGCAGCGTCCGGACAGGGACGGAGACCCAGTACTTC. It yields the protein CSVRTGTETQYF. The chain combines TRBV29-1 with TRBJ2-5; 8 bases are shared with TRBD1. Looked up from germline, CDR1 is SQVTM and CDR2 is ANQGSEA. The CDR3 sequence is 12 residues long. V dropped 6 bases and J dropped 5; count of bases not matched to a gene: 5.

J is TRBJ2-4 and V is TRBV7-9; D is possibly TRBD1 or TRBD2 (5 bases each). The J call is doubtful: the DNA matches TRBJ2-7 better. Germline V gene lookup returns CDR1 SEHNR and CDR2 FQNEAQ (reference sequence). The CDR3 spans 15 residues. The CDR3 spells CASSLAYAGSYEQYF. The CDR3 DNA is TGTGCCAGCAGCTTAGCGTACGCAGGGAGTTACGAGCAGTACTTC.

The J gene is TRBJ1-5, the V gene TRBV7-9, with 9 bases identical to TRBD1. With 4 bases clipped from V and 4 bases from J, the junction kept 5 bases outside the gene matches. Per the germline V gene, CDR1 is SEHNR and CDR2 is FQNEAQ (reference sequence). The CDR3 is 15 amino acids. The CDR3 DNA follows: TGTGCCAGCAGCTACGGGGACAGGGAGAATCAGCCCCAGCATTTT. Translating it yields CASSYGDRENQPQHF.

V is TRBV9 and J is TRBJ2-1, with 8 nucleotides matching TRBD2. CDR3 size: 16 residues. CDR1 is SGDLS, CDR2 YYNGEE, per germline. V shed 0 bases, J shed 7 bases, and the junction held 9 bases outside the gene matches. CDR3 protein: CASSVAGLDQGNEQFF. The DNA of the CDR3 is TGTGCCAGCAGCGTAGCGGGACTAGATCAGGGAAATGAGCAGTTCTTC.

The sample holds many counts of this clonotype. The chain has TRBV20-1 and TRBJ2-7; the match to TRBD1 covers 9 bases. CDR3 length: 13 residues. The V gene's germline CDR1 is DFQATT and CDR2 SNEGSKA (reference sequence). The CDR3 DNA reads as TGCTCGGTAGCCGGGACAGGGACTTACGAGCAGTACTTC. Translation: CSVAGTGTYEQYF.

This clonotype was counted a few times. This rearrangement joins TRBV20-1 to TRBJ2-5; possibly TRBD1 or TRBD2 for D (6 bases each). From germline, CDR1 is DFQATT and CDR2 SNEGSKA (reference sequence). The CDR3 spans 16 residues. Trimming left V 5 bases short and J 0 bases short, with 19 bases between. DNA of the CDR3: TGCAGTGCTCCCCCGCGGGGAAGGGGGTACCAAGAGACCCAGTACTTC. This encodes CSAPPRGRGYQETQYF.